This TCR beta chain was captured in a study of T cell responses to AZD1222 COVID-19 vaccine. Study results and limitations: Baseline seropositives among AZD1222 recipients totaled only five to seven. Donors were mostly white British, more females; clonal diversity possibly underestimated.

The CDR3 consists of 16 residues. From germline, CDR1 is SGDLS and CDR2 YYNGEE. With V trimmed by 3 bases and J by 2 bases, 8 bases remained unmatched. Clones were read by immunoSEQ multiplex PCR, and TCRdb kept only the in-frame ones, dropping some. The data show about 100,000 clones, around 90% seen once. Concerning this clone: Its antigen is still unknown.

The chain has TRBV9 and TRBJ2-1, with 7 bases lining up with TRBD1. Material: peripheral blood, obtained on day 0 of AZD1222 vaccination. This sequence was found in an adult in good health. The CDR3 coding sequence is TGTGCCAGCAGCGCCCGTACAGGGGATCCCTACAATGAGCAGTTCTTC. Encoded protein: CASSARTGDPYNEQFF.